This T cell receptor beta chain was sequenced in a study of a mutant IDH1 vaccine in newly diagnosed glioma. On the study more broadly: Patients under treatment included around 60% males and around 38% females and had a mean age of approximately 40 years.

Repertoires were generated with immunoSEQ multiplex PCR, while TCRdb's copy carries only in-frame clones and drops some. Counted here are tens of thousands of clones, 80% to 90% occurring once; the ten biggest clones make up 7% to 9%. This clone was observed a few times. What it recognizes is unknown. Whole-study results and caveats: Pseudoprogression apparently tracked independently of changes in top peripheral T cell clonotypes.

The CDR3 contains 14 residues. Between the trimmed V and J ends, which lost 4 bases and 6 bases, there was a span of 16 bases. Looked up from germline, CDR1 is SNHLY and CDR2 is FYNNEI. Noted time point: baseline, week 1 (first vaccination visit). Specified treatment: pre-vaccination baseline after standard-of-care therapy. V is TRBV2 and J is TRBJ2-7; D is perhaps TRBD1 or TRBD2 (6 bases each). The sequence came from a woman between 50 and 59 years old with glioma. Sequenced material: PBMCs, taken from a glioma patient treated with radiotherapy, temozolomide or both. The CDR3, as DNA: TGTGCCAGCAGTGGGTTGGGGGGCTCGGGCGAGCAGTACTTC. Translation gives CASSGLGGSGEQYF.